This passage covers 2 T cell receptor beta chains from one sample sequenced in a study of blood T cell repertoires in COVID-19. The assay was immunoSEQ multiplex PCR, and TCRdb's table has in-frame clones only and misses some. The data show around 140,000 clones, with around 81% seen just once and over 8% held by the top ten. Sequenced input: peripheral blood. Receptors originate from a human donor in a cohort sampled during active COVID-19.

This chain joins TRBV24-1 and TRBJ2-1; 9 nucleotides align to TRBD2. Trimming took 2 bases from V and 8 from J; bases not matched to a gene: 6. From germline, CDR1 is KGHDR and CDR2 SFDVKD. The CDR3 extends over 15 amino acids. The CDR3, as DNA: TGTGCCACCAGTGATTGGAATAGCGGGAGCGATGAGCAGTTCTTC. Translating it yields CATSDWNSGSDEQFF.

The rearrangement uses TRBV2 and TRBJ1-5; no clear D. V was pared by 6 bases and J by 4 bases, with 7 bases between. The CDR3 spans 12 residues. Germline V gene lookup returns CDR1 SNHLY and CDR2 FYNNEI. CDR3 in DNA: TGTGCCAGCAGGAGGGATAATCAGCCCCAGCATTTT. Translation gives CASRRDNQPQHF.